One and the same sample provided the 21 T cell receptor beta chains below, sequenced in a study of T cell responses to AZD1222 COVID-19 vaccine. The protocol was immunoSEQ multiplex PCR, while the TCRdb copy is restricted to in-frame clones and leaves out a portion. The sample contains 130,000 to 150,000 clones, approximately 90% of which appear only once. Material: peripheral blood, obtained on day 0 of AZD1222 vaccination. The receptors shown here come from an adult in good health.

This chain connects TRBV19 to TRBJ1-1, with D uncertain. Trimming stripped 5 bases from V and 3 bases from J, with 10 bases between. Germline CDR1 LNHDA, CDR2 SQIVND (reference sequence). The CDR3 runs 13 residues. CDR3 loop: CASSPRRDTEAFF. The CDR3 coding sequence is TGTGCCAGTAGTCCCCGAAGGGACACTGAAGCTTTCTTT.

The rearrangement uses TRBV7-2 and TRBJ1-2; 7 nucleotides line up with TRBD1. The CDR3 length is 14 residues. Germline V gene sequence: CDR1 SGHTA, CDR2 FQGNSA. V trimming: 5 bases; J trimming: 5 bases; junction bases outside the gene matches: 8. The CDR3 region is CASSPRQGPYGYTF. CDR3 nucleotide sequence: TGTGCCAGCAGCCCTAGACAGGGTCCTTATGGCTACACCTTC.

CDR3 sequence (DNA): TGCAGCGTTGAAGGGCAGCCCGAAGAGACCCAGTACTTC. As protein: CSVEGQPEETQYF. This rearrangement joins TRBV29-1 to TRBJ2-5; D unresolved. Trimming pared 1 base from V and 3 bases from J, leaving 9 bases between. This CDR3 has 13 residues. Germline CDR1 is SQVTM and CDR2 is ANQGSEA.

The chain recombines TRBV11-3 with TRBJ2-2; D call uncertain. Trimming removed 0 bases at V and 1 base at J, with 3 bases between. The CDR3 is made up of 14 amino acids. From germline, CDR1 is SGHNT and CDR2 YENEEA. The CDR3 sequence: CASSLDGNTGELFF. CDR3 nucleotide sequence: TGTGCCAGCAGCTTAGACGGGAACACCGGGGAGCTGTTTTTT. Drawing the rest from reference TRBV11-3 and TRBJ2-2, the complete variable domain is EAGVVQSPRYKIIEKKQPVAFWCNPISGHNTLYWYLQNLGQGPELLIRYENEEAVDDSQLPKDRFSAERLKGVDSTLKIQPAELGDSAVYLCASSLDGNTGELFFGEGSRLTVL.

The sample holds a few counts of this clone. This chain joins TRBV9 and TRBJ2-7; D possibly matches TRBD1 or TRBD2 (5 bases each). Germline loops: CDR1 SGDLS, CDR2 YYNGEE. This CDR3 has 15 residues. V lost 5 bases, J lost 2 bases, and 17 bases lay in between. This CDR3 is CASSRRDGKTYEQYF. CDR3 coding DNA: TGTGCCAGCAGTCGCCGGGACGGAAAAACCTACGAGCAGTACTTC. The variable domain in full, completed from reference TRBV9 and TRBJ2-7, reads DSGVTQTPKHLITATGQRVTLRCSPRSGDLSVYWYQQSLDQGLQFLIQYYNGEERAKGNILERFSAQQFPDLHSELNLSSLELGDSALYFCASSRRDGKTYEQYFGPGTRLTVT.

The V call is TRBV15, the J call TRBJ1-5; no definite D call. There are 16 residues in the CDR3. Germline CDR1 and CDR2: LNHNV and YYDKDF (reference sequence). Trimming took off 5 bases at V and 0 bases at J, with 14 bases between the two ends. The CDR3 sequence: CATSEHRGNSNQPQHF. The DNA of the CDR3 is TGTGCCACCAGCGAACATCGGGGAAATAGCAATCAGCCCCAGCATTTT.

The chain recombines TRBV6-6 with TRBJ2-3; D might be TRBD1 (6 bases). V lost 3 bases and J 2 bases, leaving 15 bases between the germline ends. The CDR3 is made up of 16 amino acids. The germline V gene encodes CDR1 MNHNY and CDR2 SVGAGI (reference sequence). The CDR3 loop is CASSYYPGQHTDTQYF. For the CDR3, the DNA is TGTGCCAGCAGTTATTATCCGGGACAACACACAGATACGCAGTATTTT.

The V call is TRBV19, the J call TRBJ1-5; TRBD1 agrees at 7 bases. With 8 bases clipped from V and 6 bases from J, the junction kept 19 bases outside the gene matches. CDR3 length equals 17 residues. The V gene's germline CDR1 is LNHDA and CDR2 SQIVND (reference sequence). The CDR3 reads CASLGGGVGSTFQPQHF. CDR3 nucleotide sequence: TGTGCCAGTCTGGGAGGGGGCGTGGGGTCCACATTTCAGCCCCAGCATTTT.

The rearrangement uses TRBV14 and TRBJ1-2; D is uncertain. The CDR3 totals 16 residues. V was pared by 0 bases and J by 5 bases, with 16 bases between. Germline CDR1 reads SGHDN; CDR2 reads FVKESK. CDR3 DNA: TGTGCCAGCAGCCAAGAGGTAGCGGGTCGGGCTTATGGCTACACCTTC. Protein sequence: CASSQEVAGRAYGYTF.

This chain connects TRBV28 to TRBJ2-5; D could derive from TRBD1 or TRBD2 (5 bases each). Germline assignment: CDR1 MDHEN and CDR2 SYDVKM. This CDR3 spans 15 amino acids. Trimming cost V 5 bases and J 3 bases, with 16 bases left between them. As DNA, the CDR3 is TGTGCCAGCAGTACCACCCGGGACGGAAAAGAGACCCAGTACTTC. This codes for CASSTTRDGKETQYF.

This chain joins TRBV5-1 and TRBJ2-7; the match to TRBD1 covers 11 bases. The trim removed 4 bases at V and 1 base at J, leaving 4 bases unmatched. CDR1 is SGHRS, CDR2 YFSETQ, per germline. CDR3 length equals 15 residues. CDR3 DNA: TGCGCCAGCAGCATCGGGACAGGGGGATCCTACGAGCAGTACTTC. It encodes CASSIGTGGSYEQYF.

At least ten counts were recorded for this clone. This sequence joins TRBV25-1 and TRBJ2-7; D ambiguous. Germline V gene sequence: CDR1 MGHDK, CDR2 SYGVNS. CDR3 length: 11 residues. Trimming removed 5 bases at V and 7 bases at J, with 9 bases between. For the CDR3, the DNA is TGTGCCAGCAGTCGGAGCTGGGAGCAGTACTTC. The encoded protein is CASSRSWEQYF.

In nucleotides, the CDR3 is TGTGCCAGCACTCGGGCAGCCTTGGGGTCACCCCTCCACTTT. Protein: CASTRAALGSPLHF. V gene TRBV6-5 combines with J gene TRBJ1-6, with D unresolved. V lost 7 bases and J 10 bases, leaving 17 bases between the germline ends. The CDR3 runs 14 residues. The germline gives CDR1 MNHEY, CDR2 SVGAGI.

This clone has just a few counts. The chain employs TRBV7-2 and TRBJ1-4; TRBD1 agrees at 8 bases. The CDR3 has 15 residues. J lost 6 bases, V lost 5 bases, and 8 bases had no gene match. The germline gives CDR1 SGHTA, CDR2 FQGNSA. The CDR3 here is CASSLNRGGDEKLFF. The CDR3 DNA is TGTGCCAGCAGCCTCAACAGGGGGGGGGATGAAAAACTGTTTTTT.

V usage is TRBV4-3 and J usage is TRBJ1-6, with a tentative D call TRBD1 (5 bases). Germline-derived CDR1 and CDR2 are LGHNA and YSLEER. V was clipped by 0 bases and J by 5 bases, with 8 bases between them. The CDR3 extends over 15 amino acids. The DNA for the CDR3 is TGCGCCAGCAGCCAAGATGGGGGGAATAATTCACCCCTCCACTTT. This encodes CASSQDGGNNSPLHF.

The CDR3: CASTRDPRWDTQYF. The CDR3 DNA reads TGTGCCAGCACCCGGGACCCCCGATGGGATACGCAGTATTTT. This chain uses TRBV6-5 with TRBJ2-3, with D perhaps TRBD1 or TRBD2 (5 bases each). Looked up from germline, CDR1 is MNHEY and CDR2 is SVGAGI. The CDR3 is made up of 14 amino acids. Trimming cost V 7 bases and J 6 bases, with 17 bases left between them.

CDR3 amino acids: CASSIVTGSNGYTF. The CDR3 DNA follows: TGTGCCAGTAGTATAGTAACCGGGAGTAATGGCTACACCTTC. This rearrangement joins TRBV19 to TRBJ1-2, with no clear D. The CDR3 spans 14 residues. The germline V gene encodes CDR1 LNHDA and CDR2 SQIVND (reference sequence). Trimming stripped 1 base from V and 6 bases from J, with 12 bases between.

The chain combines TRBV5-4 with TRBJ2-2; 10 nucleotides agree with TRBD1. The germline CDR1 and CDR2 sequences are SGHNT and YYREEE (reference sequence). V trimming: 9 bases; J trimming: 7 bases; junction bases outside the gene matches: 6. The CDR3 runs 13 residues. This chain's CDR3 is CATRQGADGELFF. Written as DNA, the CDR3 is TGTGCCACCCGACAGGGGGCGGACGGGGAGCTGTTTTTT.

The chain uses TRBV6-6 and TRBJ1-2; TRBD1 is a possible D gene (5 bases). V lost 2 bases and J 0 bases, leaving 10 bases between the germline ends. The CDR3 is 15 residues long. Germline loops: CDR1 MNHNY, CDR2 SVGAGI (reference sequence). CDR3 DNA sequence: TGTGCCAGCAGTTACGACTCAGGGCCTAACTATGGCTACACCTTC. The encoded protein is CASSYDSGPNYGYTF.

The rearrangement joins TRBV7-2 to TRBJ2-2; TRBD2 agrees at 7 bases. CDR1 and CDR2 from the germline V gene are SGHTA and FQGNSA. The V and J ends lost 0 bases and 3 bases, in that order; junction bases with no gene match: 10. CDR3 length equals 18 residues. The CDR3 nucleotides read TGTGCCAGCAGCTTAGCCGGAGCGGGGTATACTTACACCGGGGAGCTGTTTTTT. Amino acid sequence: CASSLAGAGYTYTGELFF.

This CDR3 is CASSSTETNEKLFF. CDR3 sequence (DNA): TGTGCCAGCAGCTCGACAGAAACTAATGAAAAACTGTTTTTT. The chain links TRBV7-8 to TRBJ1-4; TRBD1 is a possible D gene (5 bases). Per germline, CDR1 SGHVS and CDR2 FQNEAQ. The length of the CDR3 is 14 residues. V lost 4 bases and J 1 base, leaving 7 bases between the germline ends.